Listed below are T cell receptor beta chains from one sample, sequenced in a study of PD-1 blockade in classical Hodgkin lymphoma. The table came from immunoSEQ multiplex PCR; TCRdb's copy has only in-frame clones and leaves some out. The sample holds 50,000 to 75,000 clones, around 88% seen once. The source was peripheral blood mononuclear cells (PBMCs), collected at baseline. All receptors come from a human donor with classical Hodgkin lymphoma. CDR3s include the opening cysteine and the closing phenylalanine or tryptophan. A D gene is named only where the DNA matches it firmly. Clone size is shown for a subset of rows, as once, few, many or a class of expanded clone.

v_gene,abundance,d_gene,j_gene,CDR3aa,CDR3nt
TRBV6-1,.,TRBD2,TRBJ2-5,CASAPEAGGEETQYF,TGTGCCAGTGCACCCGAAGCGGGGGGGGAGGAGACCCAGTACTTC
TRBV6-4,.,TRBD2,TRBJ2-3,CASSDFLAGGIDTQYF,TGTGCCAGCAGTGACTTTCTAGCGGGGGGGATAGATACGCAGTATTTT
TRBV5-4,.,TRBD2,TRBJ2-5,CASSWAGRGKSETQYF,TGTGCCAGCAGCTGGGCTGGGAGGGGAAAGTCGGAGACCCAGTACTTC
TRBV2,.,.,TRBJ2-7,CASRDALPTYEQYF,TGTGCCAGCAGAGACGCATTGCCGACCTACGAGCAGTACTTC
TRBV7-3,.,.,TRBJ2-5,CASSSLEQYVVETQYF,TGTGCCAGCAGCTCCCTCGAACAGTATGTTGTAGAGACCCAGTACTTC
TRBV2,.,.,TRBJ2-7,CASSATRSPGDYEQYF,TGTGCCAGCAGTGCGACTAGGAGCCCGGGGGACTACGAGCAGTACTTC
TRBV5-5,.,.,TRBJ1-1,CASSHRLWGGTEAFF,TGTGCCAGCAGCCACCGCCTATGGGGGGGCACTGAAGCTTTCTTT
TRBV7-9,.,TRBD1,TRBJ2-7,CASSFDRGPYEQYF,TGTGCCAGCAGCTTCGACAGGGGCCCCTACGAGCAGTACTTC
TRBV4-2,.,.,TRBJ1-4,CASSQDRVGEKLFF,TGTGCCAGCAGCCAAGATAGGGTCGGTGAAAAACTGTTTTTT
TRBV28,.,.,TRBJ1-2,CASSFSRAGGYTF,TGTGCCAGCAGTTTTTCCCGGGCGGGGGGCTACACCTTC
TRBV14,.,TRBD1,TRBJ2-2,CASSLDWDRLLTGELFF,TGTGCCAGCAGTCTGGATTGGGACAGACTTCTCACCGGGGAGCTGTTTTTT
TRBV27,.,TRBD1,TRBJ1-1,CASDDGTGGAFF,TGTGCCAGCGATGATGGGACAGGGGGCGCTTTCTTT
TRBV19,.,.,TRBJ1-4,CASSILAATNEKLFF,TGTGCCAGTAGTATCCTGGCGGCAACTAATGAAAAACTGTTTTTT
TRBV19,.,.,TRBJ1-3,CASTDTGTSGNTIYF,TGTGCCAGTACCGACACCGGGACCTCTGGAAACACCATATATTTT
TRBV6-4,.,TRBD1,TRBJ2-1,CASSDGAGGYNEQFF,TGTGCCAGCAGTGACGGGGCAGGGGGCTACAATGAGCAGTTCTTC
TRBV14,once,.,TRBJ2-7,CASSQSHGVSYEQYF,TGTGCCAGCAGCCAATCCCACGGGGTTTCCTACGAGCAGTACTTC
TRBV7-9,.,.,TRBJ1-5,CASSLSTPRSNQPQHF,TGTGCCAGCAGCTTATCGACTCCCCGTAGCAATCAGCCCCAGCATTTT
TRBV7-2,.,.,TRBJ2-3,CASSRDSTDTQYF,TGTGCCAGCAGCCGAGACAGCACAGATACGCAGTATTTT
TRBV9,few,TRBD2,TRBJ2-2,CASSVPRGGGPGGELFF,TGTGCCAGCAGCGTCCCACGGGGCGGGGGGCCTGGCGGGGAGCTGTTTTTT
TRBV9,.,TRBD2,TRBJ2-3,CASSVHSGGGTDTQYF,TGTGCCAGCAGCGTACATAGCGGGGGTGGAACAGATACGCAGTATTTT
TRBV7-9,.,.,TRBJ1-6,CASSFGSYNSPLHF,TGTGCCAGCAGCTTCGGTTCCTATAATTCACCCCTCCACTTT
TRBV30,.,.,TRBJ1-2,CAWNLLSSAVSGYTF,TGTGCCTGGAACCTCCTTTCCTCAGCCGTCAGTGGCTACACCTTC
TRBV6-6,.,.,TRBJ1-6,CASSSNSPLHF,TGTGCCAGCAGCTCGAACTCACCCCTCCACTTT
TRBV6-6,.,TRBD2,TRBJ2-7,CASTFSGSSYEQYF,TGTGCCAGCACCTTTAGCGGGAGCTCCTACGAGCAGTACTTC
TRBV29-1,.,.,TRBJ2-1,CSVRLAGNEQFF,TGCAGCGTTAGGCTAGCTGGAAATGAGCAGTTCTTC
TRBV29-1,.,.,TRBJ2-3,CSVEVVATDTQYF,TGCAGCGTTGAAGTGGTGGCCACAGATACGCAGTATTTT
TRBV7-9,.,.,TRBJ2-7,CASSATYEQYF,TGTGCCAGCAGCGCCACCTACGAGCAGTACTTC
TRBV21-1,.,.,TRBJ1-1,CASSKAGVWGSHNTEAFF,TGTGCCAGCAGCAAAGCTGGGGTGTGGGGGTCTCATAACACTGAAGCTTTCTTT
TRBV7-7,.,.,TRBJ2-3,CASSPVGPPTDTQYF,TGTGCCAGCAGCCCCGTTGGGCCCCCCACAGATACGCAGTATTTT
TRBV7-2,.,TRBD1,TRBJ2-7,CASSLDRDRALYEQYF,TGTGCCAGCAGCTTAGACCGGGACAGGGCACTTTACGAGCAGTACTTC
TRBV7-8,.,TRBD1,TRBJ1-2,CASSPGTGLLNYGYTF,TGTGCCAGCAGCCCAGGGACAGGCCTATTGAACTATGGCTACACCTTC
TRBV11-2,.,.,TRBJ1-1,CASRRIAGTNTEAFF,TGTGCCAGCAGACGAATAGCAGGAACGAACACTGAAGCTTTCTTT
TRBV4-2,.,.,TRBJ1-2,CASSLNNWGPGGYTF,TGTGCCAGCAGCCTAAACAATTGGGGGCCAGGGGGCTACACCTTC
TRBV11-2,.,.,TRBJ1-6,CASSLVANSPLHF,TGTGCCAGCAGCTTAGTCGCTAATTCACCCCTCCACTTT
TRBV2,.,TRBD1,TRBJ2-7,CASSKGGQGIYEQYF,TGTGCCAGCAGTAAAGGAGGACAGGGGATCTACGAGCAGTACTTC
TRBV7-6,.,.,TRBJ1-4,CASSPGLNEKLFF,TGTGCCAGCAGCCCCGGACTCAATGAAAAACTGTTTTTT
TRBV7-9,.,.,TRBJ2-3,CASSPGLSTDTQYF,TGTGCCAGCAGCCCGGGGCTTTCCACAGATACGCAGTATTTT
TRBV18,few,.,TRBJ2-2,CASSPSVGAGELFF,TGTGCCAGCTCACCGTCGGTAGGGGCCGGGGAGCTGTTTTTT
TRBV11-3,.,.,TRBJ2-7,CASSLAGLGSYEQYF,TGTGCCAGCAGCTTAGCAGGTCTGGGGAGCTACGAGCAGTACTTC
TRBV7-2,.,.,TRBJ2-1,CASSTGDSSYNEQFF,TGTGCCAGTTCGACGGGGGATAGCTCCTACAATGAGCAGTTCTTC
TRBV19,.,TRBD2,TRBJ2-1,CASSTPGGSSYNEQFF,TGTGCCAGTAGTACCCCGGGAGGGAGCTCCTACAATGAGCAGTTCTTC